Listed here are 5 T cell receptor beta chains from one sample, sequenced in a study of T cells after posttransplantation cyclophosphamide (dated by TCRdb to about 2016). The library came from the immunoSEQ multiplex PCR assay. TCRdb took this table from immuneACCESS and kept in-frame rearrangements with V and J called. Such tables lack part of the clones; where checked against another copy, unresolved V genes explain under half of the gap, and the rest is unexplained. This sample has over 3,500 clones in its table, and around 80% of those were observed once. About 35% of the sample comes from the top ten. The sample's treatment or condition, from its label and the paper: high-dose cyclophosphamide on days +3 and +4 as single-agent GVHD prophylaxis. For conditioning, the PTCy patients got busulfan and fludarabine, then a related or unrelated marrow graft, followed by cyclophosphamide on days +3 and +4.

The sequences come from PBMCs, collected after allogeneic stem cell transplant with posttransplant cyclophosphamide. The origin of the receptors is a male patient between 40 and 50 years old who received an allogeneic stem cell transplant from a related donor, was CMV-positive, and had acute and chronic GVHD. In transplant recipients, some T cells may be of donor rather than host origin.

This rearrangement joins TRBV5-8 to TRBJ2-1; 11 positions match TRBD2. This CDR3 has 14 residues. V lost 0 bases to trimming and J lost 9 bases; unmatched junction nucleotides: 2. Germline-derived CDR1 and CDR2 are SGHTS and YDEGEE. The chain's CDR3 is CASSLALAGGEQFF. The CDR3 DNA follows: TGTGCCAGCAGCTTGGCCCTAGCGGGAGGTGAGCAGTTCTTC.

The genes are TRBV15 and TRBJ2-1; 9 bases line up with TRBD1. The CDR3 is made up of 15 amino acids. V lost 0 bases and J lost 6; bases outside the gene matches: 3. The germline V gene has CDR1 LNHNV and CDR2 YYDKDF (reference sequence). In DNA form, the CDR3 reads TGTGCCACCAGCAGAGAGGGACAGGGAATCAATGAGCAGTTCTTC. It encodes CATSREGQGINEQFF.

CDR3 in amino acids: CASRYLGGEKETQYF. In DNA, the CDR3 is TGTGCCAGCAGATACCTCGGAGGGGAAAAAGAGACCCAGTACTTC. This chain joins TRBV6-1 and TRBJ2-5; D possibly corresponds to TRBD2 (6 bases). The V and J ends lost 6 bases and 3 bases respectively, with 17 bases between them. CDR1 is MNHNS and CDR2 is SASEGT in the germline V gene. The CDR3 loop spans 15 amino acids.

The gene calls are TRBV29-1 and TRBJ1-2; perhaps TRBD1 as D (5 bases). Trimming cost V 3 bases and J 4 bases, with 27 bases left between them. The CDR3 covers 18 residues. Germline values: CDR1 SQVTM, CDR2 ANQGSEA. CDR3 in amino acids: CSVDVIRAGNVNSYGYTF. In nucleotides, the CDR3 is TGCAGCGTTGATGTAATTAGGGCAGGGAACGTTAATAGCTATGGCTACACCTTC.

The chain uses TRBV9 and TRBJ2-5, with TRBD1 identical over 7 bases. The J call is in doubt because the DNA end fits TRBJ2-7 better. This CDR3 spans 15 amino acids. Germline values: CDR1 SGDLS, CDR2 YYNGEE. The CDR3 DNA follows: TGTGCCAGCAGCTACTCCGGGACAGAGACCTACGAGCAGTACTTC. Amino acid sequence: CASSYSGTETYEQYF.